This T cell receptor beta chain was sequenced in a study of siplizumab effects on memory and regulatory T cells. Assayed TCR templates numbered roughly 93,000 for each sample. TCRdb's copy holds only in-frame clones and misses some; the assay was immunoSEQ multiplex PCR. This sample has about 110,000 clones, with about nine tenths found just once. Whole-study results and caveats: Treg origin accounted for an average of roughly 64% of mappable alloreactive CD4+ clones with siplizumab and roughly 26% in controls. Tracing alloreactive clones into unstimulated subsets worked for only a minor fraction of them. Naive T cells were seemingly more diverse than memory cells, and major contributions to the alloresponse seemed to be made by them.

This clone was seen just once. The antigen remains unidentified. This TCR was recovered from a human donor in good health. Specimen: CD4+ T cells sorted from blood.

The CDR3 coding sequence is TGTGCCAGCAGCCAGGCATCGAGCGGGGGGACTCCCTACGAGCAGTACTTC. This encodes CASSQASSGGTPYEQYF. The V gene is TRBV4-2, the J gene TRBJ2-7; 9 positions agree with TRBD2. V lost 3 bases, J lost 2 bases, and 11 bases stayed unmatched. Germline CDR1 LGHNA, CDR2 YNFKEQ. The CDR3 totals 17 residues.